The 9 T cell receptor beta chains in this list originate from one sample, sequenced in a study of T cells in Graves' hyperthyroidism and ophthalmopathy. There were TCR beta CDR3 regions amplified from RNA transcripts. Researchers ran a first-round RT-PCR on the TCR CDR3 using the HTBI primer set. Using its own MiXCR run on the multiplex PCR reads, TCRdb lists one record per CDR3 protein. The sample includes a few hundred thousand distinct CDR3 sequences, about 16% seen only once; the top ten take 25% to 30%. Sequencing input: blood. All receptors come from a young woman with Graves' ophthalmopathy.

This chain uses TRBV7-9 with TRBJ2-7; 9 bases align to TRBD1. Germline V gives CDR1 SEHNR, CDR2 FQNEAQ (reference sequence). This CDR3 comprises 16 residues. With 7 bases clipped from V and 2 bases from J, the junction kept 12 bases outside the gene matches. DNA for the CDR3: TGTGCCAGCATACAGCTTGATAGACAGGGGGCCTACGAGCAGTACTTC. Protein sequence: CASIQLDRQGAYEQYF.

This clonotype was seen just once. The chain couples TRBV28 to TRBJ2-7; D tentatively reads TRBD1 or TRBD2 (5 bases each). Matching the DNA end better, TRBJ2-1 makes the J call doubtful. The CDR3 contains 13 residues. CDR1 is MDHEN and CDR2 is SYDVKM in the germline V gene. The CDR3 loop reads CASSLGGIYEQFF. The CDR3 bases are TGTGCCAGCAGTTTAGGGGGTATTTACGAGCAGTTCTTC.

This clonotype showed up just a few times. The genes are TRBV10-2 and TRBJ1-5; 7 nucleotides match TRBD1. CDR3 length equals 15 residues. The V gene's germline CDR1 is WSHSY and CDR2 SAAADI. The J segment lost 0 bases and the V segment lost 10 bases, leaving 9 bases of the junction unmatched. The CDR3 sequence: CATREGADSNQPQHF. The CDR3 coding sequence is TGCGCCACCCGCGAGGGGGCAGATAGCAATCAGCCCCAGCATTTT.

The chain is built from TRBV15 and TRBJ2-4; D is ambiguous. The CDR3 is 15 residues long. Germline CDR1 LNHNV, CDR2 YYDKDF (reference sequence). The ends were cut back, 0 bases at V and 6 bases at J, with 12 bases in the middle. The CDR3 nucleotides read TGTGCCACCAGCAGAGATCTACCCCCCCCAAACATTCAGTACTTC. Amino acid sequence: CATSRDLPPPNIQYF.

The table lists this clonotype with many counts. The chain has TRBV28 and TRBJ2-3; tentative D call: TRBD2 (6 bases). The CDR3 spans 13 residues. V was clipped by 3 bases and J by 4 bases, with 8 bases between them. Per the germline V gene, CDR1 is MDHEN and CDR2 is SYDVKM. CDR3 in DNA: TGTGCCAGCAGTTTCTCGGGGGCAGATACGCAGTATTTT. Residues: CASSFSGADTQYF.

The genes are TRBV24-1 and TRBJ2-1; 14 bases are a match to TRBD2. Germline-derived CDR1 and CDR2 are KGHDR and SFDVKD. V shed 2 bases and J 7 bases; nucleotides not matched to a gene: 9. The CDR3 is 18 amino acids. DNA for the CDR3: TGTGCCACCAGTGATTGGGTCCCGGGACTAGCGGGAGATAATGAGCAGTTCTTC. It encodes CATSDWVPGLAGDNEQFF.

The chain recombines TRBV4-3 with TRBJ2-5; a possible D gene is TRBD1 (6 bases). The CDR3 consists of 18 residues. Germline loops: CDR1 LGHNA, CDR2 YSLEER. Between the trimmed V and J ends, which lost 0 bases and 0 bases, there was a span of 17 bases. The CDR3 bases are TGCGCCAGCAGCCAAGAATTGAGGACAGAGGGGTACCAAGAGACCCAGTACTTC. This sequence encodes CASSQELRTEGYQETQYF.

This clonotype has just a few counts. The V call is TRBV28, the J call TRBJ1-2; possibly TRBD1 for D (6 bases). Trimming stripped 2 bases from V and 4 bases from J, with 20 bases between. Per the germline V gene, CDR1 is MDHEN and CDR2 is SYDVKM. This CDR3 spans 17 amino acids. In nucleotides, the CDR3 is TGTGCCAGCAGTTTAGCAGGCGAGGGGGGGTGGGCCTATGGCTACACCTTC. Residues: CASSLAGEGGWAYGYTF.

This clonotype was counted ten times or more. The genes are TRBV6-6 and TRBJ2-1; 8 nucleotides align to TRBD2. J gave up 7 bases and V 2 bases, and 7 bases lay outside the gene matches. Germline assignment: CDR1 MNHNY and CDR2 SVGAGI (reference sequence). CDR3 length equals 15 residues. CDR3 bases: TGTGCCAGCAGTTACAGTAGCGGGATTGGGAATGAGCAGTTCTTC. This codes for CASSYSSGIGNEQFF.